The table lists the clone carrying this TCR beta chain with a few counts. Its antigen is still unknown. The data stem from a study of CD8+ T cells in alopecia areata. Once RNA had been extracted, it was reverse transcribed into cDNA to act as the sequencing template. Libraries were prepared by immunoSEQ multiplex PCR; TCRdb keeps only in-frame clonotypes and omits some of them. The sample holds 120,000 or so clones, about 51% seen once. The study, taken as a whole, reports: There were also resident alphabeta T cells of normal skin sequenced in scalp samples. Higher clonality and more expanded CD8+ clones appeared in lesional than normal scalp.

Germline CDR1 is SQVTM and CDR2 is ANQGSEA. The CDR3 has 14 residues. Trimming removed 4 bases from V and 2 bases from J, with 12 bases in between. Punch biopsies of lesional scalp, plus peripheral blood, were taken from alopecia areata patients. This chain connects TRBV29-1 to TRBJ1-3; maybe TRBD1 (5 bases). The sample comprised NKG2D-low CD8+ T cells sorted from blood. The receptor's source is a human donor with alopecia areata. The CDR3 nucleotides read TGCAGCGTTGCCTTCTGGGGGACTGGAAACACCATATATTTT. Protein: CSVAFWGTGNTIYF.